These T cell receptor beta chains were read from a single sample in a study of T cells in Graves' hyperthyroidism and ophthalmopathy. TCRdb re-called the multiplex PCR reads with MiXCR, one entry per CDR3 protein. The sample contains approximately 400,000 distinct CDR3 sequences, 15% to 18% of which appear only once. The specimen was blood. The source of these receptors is a woman between 18 and 29 years old with Graves' hyperthyroidism that later progressed to Graves' ophthalmopathy. Each CDR3 is given with its conserved first and last residue. A D gene is named only where the DNA matches it firmly. Rows may omit the clone size; those that give it use once, few, many or a size class.

J gene | CDR3 length | D gene | clone size | V gene | CDR3 DNA | CDR3 protein
TRBJ2-7 | 13 | TRBD2 | many | TRBV7-9 | TGTGCCAGCAGTGTTAGCGGGAGCTACGAGCAGTACTTC | CASSVSGSYEQYF
TRBJ2-5 | 16 | TRBD2 | many | TRBV12-3/TRBV12-4 | TGTGCCAGCAGTTTAGCGGGACTAGCCGTTGGGGAGACCCAGTACTTC | CASSLAGLAVGETQYF
TRBJ1-2 | 12 | - | few | TRBV6-1 | TGTGCCAGCAGTAACAGGGTCACTGGCTACACCTTC | CASSNRVTGYTF
TRBJ2-1 | 13 | TRBD2 | - | TRBV10-3 | TGTGCCACCAGGATAGCGGGGGACAATGAGCAGTTCTTC | CATRIAGDNEQFF
TRBJ1-1 | 14 | TRBD1 | many | TRBV3-1 | TGTGCCAGCAGAGCCTTAGACAGGGGCACTGAAGCTTTCTTT | CASRALDRGTEAFF
TRBJ1-2 | 13 | - | - | TRBV18 | TGTGCCAGCTCACCACTAAGATCGGAAGGCTACACCTTC | CASSPLRSEGYTF
TRBJ1-5 | 13 | - | - | TRBV5-1 | TGCGCCAGCAGCACAGGGATCGATCAGCCCCAGCATTTT | CASSTGIDQPQHF
TRBJ1-5 | 14 | - | many | TRBV28 | TGTGCCAGCAGTTTATGGCAGCTCAATCAGCCCCAGCATTTT | CASSLWQLNQPQHF
TRBJ2-3 | 14 | - | many | TRBV5-1 | TGCGCCAGCAGCTTGTATAGGAACACAGATACGCAGTATTTT | CASSLYRNTDTQYF
TRBJ2-7 | 15 | TRBD2 | many | TRBV20-1 | TGCAGTGCTCGCGGACTAGCGGGATACTCCTACGAGCAGTACTTC | CSARGLAGYSYEQYF
TRBJ2-1 | 13 | - | - | TRBV2 | TGTGCCAGCAGTGGCCAGAGGGCTGGTGAGCAGTTCTTC | CASSGQRAGEQFF
TRBJ2-7 | 15 | TRBD2 | many | TRBV5-1 | TGCGCCAGCAGCTTGGGGGGACTAGCTTCCTACGAGCAGTACTTC | CASSLGGLASYEQYF
TRBJ1-1 | 13 | - | many | TRBV28 | TGTGCCAGCAGACAGACAGTGAACACTGAAGCTTTCTTT | CASRQTVNTEAFF
TRBJ1-5 | 12 | - | few | TRBV6-6 | TGTGCCAGCAGTTACGCAGGGCAGCCCCAGCATTTT | CASSYAGQPQHF
TRBJ1-1 | 13 | - | many | TRBV28 | TGTGCCGGTCAAAGAGGGGGAAGAACTGAAGCTTTCTTT | CAGQRGGRTEAFF
TRBJ2-1 | 12 | - | few | TRBV20-1 | TGCAGTGCTAGACTCCAGGTAAATGAGCAGTTCTTC | CSARLQVNEQFF
TRBJ1-1 | 13 | - | few | TRBV18 | TGTGCCAGCTCACCTATCAGGAGCACTGAAGCTTTCTTT | CASSPIRSTEAFF
TRBJ2-1 | 12 | - | few | TRBV10-1 | TGCGCCAGCAGTGATTCGGGGGGCGAGCAGTTCTTC | CASSDSGGEQFF
TRBJ1-4 | 12 | - | many | TRBV20-1 | TGCAGTGTCTCCGGGACCCATGAAAAACTGTTTTTT | CSVSGTHEKLFF
TRBJ2-1 | 21 | TRBD2 | few | TRBV20-1 | TGCAGTGCTAGAGATCGGTCCCCGGGACTAGCGGGAGGCCGAACCTACAATGAGCAGTTCTTC | CSARDRSPGLAGGRTYNEQFF
TRBJ2-1 | 14 | - | many | TRBV2 | TGTGCCAGCTTAGACAGGAGCTCCTACAATGAGCAGTTCTTC | CASLDRSSYNEQFF
TRBJ1-2 | 16 | TRBD1 | many | TRBV28 | TGTGCCAGCAGTACTCTAACACCGGGACAGAGCTATGGCTACACCTTC | CASSTLTPGQSYGYTF
TRBJ2-5 | 16 | TRBD1 | - | TRBV6-5 | TGTGCCAGCAGTTACGCCCCAGGGGGAGTTGGAGAGACCCAGTACTTC | CASSYAPGGVGETQYF
TRBJ2-1 | 14 | - | many | TRBV19 | TGTGCCAGTAGTAGGGGGCAAACAGGGAATGAGCAGTTCTTC | CASSRGQTGNEQFF
TRBJ2-7 | 13 | - | few | TRBV10-2 | TGCGCCAGCGGACAGGAGGGGCCCTACGAGCAGTACTTC | CASGQEGPYEQYF
TRBJ2-5 | 14 | - | few | TRBV9 | TGTGCCAGCAGCGGCGGGACAGTCCAAGAGACCCAGTACTTC | CASSGGTVQETQYF
TRBJ1-2 | 14 | - | many | TRBV5-1 | TGCGCCAGCAGCTTGGGGGACGGAGACTATGGCTACACCTTC | CASSLGDGDYGYTF
TRBJ2-5 | 13 | TRBD1 | - | TRBV5-1 | TGCGCCAGCAGCATCGACAGGGGCGAGACCCAGTACTTC | CASSIDRGETQYF
TRBJ2-7 | 16 | - | many | TRBV3-1 | TGTGCCAGCAGCCAACTAACGACAGGACAAACTTACGAGCAGTACTTC | CASSQLTTGQTYEQYF
TRBJ2-1 | 16 | - | few | TRBV15 | TGTGCCACCAGCAGGGTTTTGGGACCCGCAATCAATGAGCAGTTCTTC | CATSRVLGPAINEQFF
TRBJ2-7 | 14 | - | - | TRBV7-9 | TGTGCCAGCAGCCAACCCGGGAACTCCTACGAGCAGTACTTC | CASSQPGNSYEQYF
TRBJ2-7 | 13 | TRBD1 | - | TRBV5-8 | TGTGCCAGCAGCAAACGGACAGGGGATGAGCAGTACTTC | CASSKRTGDEQYF
TRBJ1-1 | 15 | - | - | TRBV19 | TGTGCCAGTAGTATAGCGGCAGCCATAGGCACTGAAGCTTTCTTT | CASSIAAAIGTEAFF
TRBJ2-1 | 16 | - | many | TRBV12-3/TRBV12-4 | TGTGCCAGCAGTTTAGGCTCTCAGAGCTCCTACAATGAGCAGTTCTTC | CASSLGSQSSYNEQFF
TRBJ1-1 | 15 | - | few | TRBV24-1 | TGTGCCACCAGTGGTACTGGAGGGGGGAACACTGAAGCTTTCTTT | CATSGTGGGNTEAFF
TRBJ2-2 | 19 | - | many | TRBV7-8 | TGTGCCAGCAGCTTAGTGCAGGGCATCGCATCCTCGAACACCGGGGAGCTGTTTTTT | CASSLVQGIASSNTGELFF
TRBJ2-1 | 15 | - | - | TRBV7-2 | TGTGCCAGCATCTTAGAGGGCTATACCTACAATGAGCAGTTCTTC | CASILEGYTYNEQFF
TRBJ2-5 | 16 | - | - | TRBV19 | TGTGCCAGTAGTACAAAACTGGGGACAAGACAAGAGACCCAGTACTTC | CASSTKLGTRQETQYF
TRBJ2-1 | 11 | - | few | TRBV28 | TGTGCCAGCAGCCGTCGCCAAATTTGGTTCTTC | CASSRRQIWFF
TRBJ2-1 | 17 | - | - | TRBV9 | TGTGCCAGCAGCGAGAGCGCCGTAATAGGGACCTACAATGACCAGTTCTTC | CASSESAVIGTYNDQFF
TRBJ2-5 | 15 | - | - | TRBV20-1 | TGCAGTGCTCCGCCCGGCGGAGGGTACGCCGCCGCCCAGTACTTC | CSAPPGGGYAAAQYF
TRBJ2-2 | 15 | - | - | TRBV3-1 | TGTGCCAGCAGTGAGCGGTTACGGGGCACCGGGGAGCTGTTTTTT | CASSERLRGTGELFF
TRBJ2-3 | 13 | - | few | TRBV4-3 | TGCGCCAGCAGCCCGGTTTGGGCCGATACGCAGTATTTT | CASSPVWADTQYF
TRBJ2-4 | 12 | - | few | TRBV20-1 | TGCAGTGCTAGGCCGGGGCCAAACATTCAGTACTTC | CSARPGPNIQYF
TRBJ2-2 | 13 | - | - | TRBV15 | TGTGCCACCAGCAGAGGAAACACCGGGGAGCTGTTTTTT | CATSRGNTGELFF
TRBJ2-2 | 18 | TRBD2 | - | TRBV7-9 | TGTGTCAGCAGCCCGAACCGGACTAGCGGGAGGCTCACCGGGGAGCTGTTTTTT | CVSSPNRTSGRLTGELFF
TRBJ2-7 | 15 | TRBD2 | - | TRBV27 | TGTGCCAGCAGACCTGGAGGCGGGAGTAGAAACGAGCAGTACTTC | CASRPGGGSRNEQYF
TRBJ1-1 | 14 | - | many | TRBV7-9 | TGTGCCAGCAGCTTGAATACAGGGTTCACTGAAGCTTTCTTT | CASSLNTGFTEAFF
TRBJ2-7 | 18 | TRBD2 | many | TRBV6-5 | TGTGCCAGCAGTTACGACATCCCCGGGACTAGCACGTCCTACGAGCAGTACTTC | CASSYDIPGTSTSYEQYF
TRBJ2-7 | 13 | - | many | TRBV5-8 | TGTGCCAGCATCCCAAGTGACGACTACGAGCAGTACTTC | CASIPSDDYEQYF
TRBJ2-7 | 14 | TRBD1 | many | TRBV10-1 | TGCGCCAGCCCTACCACAGGGGGATCGTACGAGCAGTACTTC | CASPTTGGSYEQYF
TRBJ2-5 | 12 | - | many | TRBV2 | TGTGCCAGTGACGCCTACGGGGAGACCCAGTACTTC | CASDAYGETQYF
TRBJ2-5 | 14 | TRBD1 | many | TRBV7-2 | TGTGCCAGCAGCAGACAGGGGGCTGGGGAGACCCAGTACTTC | CASSRQGAGETQYF
TRBJ2-7 | 17 | TRBD1 | many | TRBV5-1 | TGCGCCAGCAGCCTTTTACCGCCGGGACAGGGGACCTACGAGCAGTACTTC | CASSLLPPGQGTYEQYF
TRBJ2-2 | 16 | TRBD1 | few | TRBV19 | TGTGCCAGTAGTTCGCCGCGGACAGGGTTGATCGGGGAGCTGTTTTTT | CASSSPRTGLIGELFF
TRBJ2-3 | 14 | - | many | TRBV2 | TGTGCCAGCAGTGATGGACTCGGCACAGATACGCAGTATTTT | CASSDGLGTDTQYF
TRBJ2-7 | 15 | - | - | TRBV3-1 | TGTGCCAGCAGCCAAGTTTCAGGGCCTACCTACGAGCAGTACTTC | CASSQVSGPTYEQYF
TRBJ1-1 | 14 | - | many | TRBV27 | TGTGCCAGCCGCGAAAGGAATTGGGACACTGAAGCTTTCTTT | CASRERNWDTEAFF